The sequence of this TCR beta chain was determined in a study of tumor and adjacent non-tumor tissue in lung cancer. The CDR3 is 16 amino acids. The germline CDR1 and CDR2 sequences are LGHNA and YNFKEQ. Study-wide points: Compared with tumor, normal lung showed significantly lower TCR diversity. Shorter survival was associated with higher TCR diversity in tumors.

The template was RNA from unsorted bulk tissue. TCRbeta libraries were built with three rounds of nested PCR, modified from ARM-PCR. Each CDR3 protein is one row after TCRdb ran MiXCR on the multiplex PCR reads. The sample consists of some 77,000 distinct CDR3 sequences, 65% to 75% of them appearing once. Worth noting for this clonotype: Its antigen is not identified. The junction does not match germline at one end; this may be a read error.

The chain uses TRBV4-2 and TRBJ1-5; 8 bases are a match to TRBD1. The sequencing input was lung tumor tissue. The sequence derives from a woman in her sixties or seventies with non-small cell lung cancer. CDR3 amino acids: CASSQDLQGGDQSQHF. CDR3 nucleotides: TGTGCCAGCAGCCAAGATCTACAGGGGGGTGATCAGTCCCAGCATTTT.